In its sample, the clone carrying this TCR beta chain was seen a few times. Germline loops: CDR1 MDHEN, CDR2 SYDVKM. With V trimmed by 6 bases and J by 4 bases, 3 bases remained unmatched. This CDR3 comprises 12 residues. This specimen comes from a study of metastatic and nonmetastatic thyroid tumors. No patient had received any treatment before thyroid surgery. TCRdb reassembled clones from the PCR reads with MiXCR. The data hold around 53,000 clones, with 20% to 25% observed a single time. The sequencing sample was made of blood. The origin of this receptor is a female donor with papillary thyroid cancer or a benign thyroid nodule (not recorded which). Some clones in this sample may be carry-over from other donors' samples. The chain couples TRBV28 to TRBJ2-7; the match to TRBD1 covers 7 bases. The chain's CDR3 is CASRSRGYEQYF. CDR3 nucleotides: TGTGCCAGCAGGAGCAGGGGGTACGAGCAGTACTTC. Based on the CDR3 plus reference TRBV28 and TRBJ2-7, the full variable domain is DVKVTQSSRYLVKRTGEKVFLECVQDMDHENMFWYRQDPGLGLRLIYFSYDVKMKEKGDIPEGYSVSREKKERFSLILESASTNQTSMYLCASRSRGYEQYFGPGTRLTVT.